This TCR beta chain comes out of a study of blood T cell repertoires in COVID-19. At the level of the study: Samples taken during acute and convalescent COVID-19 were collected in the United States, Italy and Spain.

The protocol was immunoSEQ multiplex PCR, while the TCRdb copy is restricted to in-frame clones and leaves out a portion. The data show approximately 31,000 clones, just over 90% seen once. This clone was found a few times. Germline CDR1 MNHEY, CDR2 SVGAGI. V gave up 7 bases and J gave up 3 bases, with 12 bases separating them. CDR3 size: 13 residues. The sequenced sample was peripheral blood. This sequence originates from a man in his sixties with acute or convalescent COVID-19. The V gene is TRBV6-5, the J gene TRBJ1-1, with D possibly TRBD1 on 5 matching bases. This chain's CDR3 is CASKVPQDTEAFF. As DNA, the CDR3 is TGTGCCAGCAAAGTCCCACAGGACACTGAAGCTTTCTTT.